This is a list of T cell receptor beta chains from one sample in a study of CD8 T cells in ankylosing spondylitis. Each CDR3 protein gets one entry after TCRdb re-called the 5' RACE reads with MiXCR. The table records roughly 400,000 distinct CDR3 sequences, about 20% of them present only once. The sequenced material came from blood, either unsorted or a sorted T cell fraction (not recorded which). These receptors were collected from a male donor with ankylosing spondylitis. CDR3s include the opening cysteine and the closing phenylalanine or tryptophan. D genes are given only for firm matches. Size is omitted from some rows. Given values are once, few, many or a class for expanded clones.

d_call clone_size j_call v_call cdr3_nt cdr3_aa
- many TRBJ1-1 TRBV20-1 TGCAGTGCTAGAGAAAATACTGAAGCTTTCTTT CSARENTEAFF
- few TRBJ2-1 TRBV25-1 TGTGCCAGCAGTGAATATCCTGAGACTAGGAATGAGCAGTTCTTC CASSEYPETRNEQFF
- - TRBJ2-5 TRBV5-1 TGCGCCAGCAGCTTGCAGTACGGCAGGGGGGAAGAGACCCAGTACTTC CASSLQYGRGEETQYF
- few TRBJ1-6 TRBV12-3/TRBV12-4 TGTGCCAGCAGCCCCACCGGGGTGGGATCACCCCTCCACTTT CASSPTGVGSPLHF
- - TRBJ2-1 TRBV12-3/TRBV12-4 TGTGCCAGCAGTGTGAGCGGTTTGGGCCTGCATAATGAGCAGTTCTTC CASSVSGLGLHNEQFF
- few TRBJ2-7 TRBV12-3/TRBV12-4 TGTGCCAGCAGTTTAGACAGGGGGGGAAACCCTGGCAACGAGCAGTACTTC CASSLDRGGNPGNEQYF
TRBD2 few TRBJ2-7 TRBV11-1 TGTGCCAGCAGCTTACAAGGACTAGCGCATAAAAGCTCCTACGAGCAGTACTTC CASSLQGLAHKSSYEQYF
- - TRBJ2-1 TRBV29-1 TGCAGCGTTGCTGGGGGCGGGCGCCACAATGAGCAGTTCTTC CSVAGGGRHNEQFF
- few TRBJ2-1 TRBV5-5 TGTGCCAGCAGCTTGTTATCCAGTAATGAGCAGTTCTTC CASSLLSSNEQFF
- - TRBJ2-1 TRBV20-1 TGCAGTGCAAGAGTGGTCAATGAGCAGTTCTTC CSARVVNEQFF
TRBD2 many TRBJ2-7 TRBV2 TGTGCCAGCAGGCCGGGAGGACTAGTTTACGAGCAGTACTTC CASRPGGLVYEQYF
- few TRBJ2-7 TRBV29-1 TGCAGCGTTGAAGGCCGAGCTGGAGGGCCGGGGAGGGAGCAGTACTTC CSVEGRAGGPGREQYF
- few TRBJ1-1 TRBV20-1 TGCAGTGCTAGCGGGTGGTCAGGTGGGACTGAAGCTTTCTTT CSASGWSGGTEAFF
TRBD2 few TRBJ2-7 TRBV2 TGTGCCAGCAGTGGAGCTAGCGGGAGAGACACGAGCGAGCAGTACTTC CASSGASGRDTSEQYF
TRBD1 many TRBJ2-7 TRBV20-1 TGCAGTGCCTGGACCACAGGGGGCGGAGGGCAGTACTTC CSAWTTGGGGQYF
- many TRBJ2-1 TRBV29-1 TGCAGCGTTGTTCTAGATTGGGGTGGTGAGATCTTC CSVVLDWGGEIF
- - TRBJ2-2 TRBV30 TGTGCCTGGAAGTACGGGAGGAACACCGGGGAGCTGTTTTTT CAWKYGRNTGELFF
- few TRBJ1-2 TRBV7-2 TGTGCCAGCAGCGTCGTAAGGGACTATGGCTACACCTTC CASSVVRDYGYTF
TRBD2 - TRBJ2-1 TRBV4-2 TGTGCCAGCAGCTCAGTCGCGGGAGGCGGTGTCAATGAGCAGTTCTTC CASSSVAGGGVNEQFF
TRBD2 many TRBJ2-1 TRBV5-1 TGCGCCAGCAGCCCCGCGGGGGAGGCCTACAATGAGCAGTTCTTC CASSPAGEAYNEQFF
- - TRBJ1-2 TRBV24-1 TGTGCCACCAGTGATTCCTCGGACGACTATGGCTACACCTTC CATSDSSDDYGYTF
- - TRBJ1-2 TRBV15 TGTGCCACCAGCCCGGACCTGGACTATGGCTACACCTTC CATSPDLDYGYTF
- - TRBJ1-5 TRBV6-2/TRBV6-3 TGTGCCAGCAGTAGGGAACTGGGCAATCAGCCCCAGCATTTT CASSRELGNQPQHF
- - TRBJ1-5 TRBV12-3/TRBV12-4 TGTGCCAGCAGTTTAGTGCAGGGGAGCAATCAGCCCCAGCATTTT CASSLVQGSNQPQHF
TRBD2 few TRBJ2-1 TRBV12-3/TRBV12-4 TGTGCCAGCAGCCCTAGAGCGGGAGGGTTCTACAATGAGCAGTTCTTC CASSPRAGGFYNEQFF
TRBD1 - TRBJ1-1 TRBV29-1 TGCAGCGTAGACAGGGTCATGAACACTGAAGCTTTCTTT CSVDRVMNTEAFF
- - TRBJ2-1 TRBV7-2 TGTGCCAGCAGCTTAGAGGACCGATATGAGCAGTTCTTC CASSLEDRYEQFF
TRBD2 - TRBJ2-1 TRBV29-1 TGCAGCGTTACTGGACTAGCGGAGAACAATGAGCAGTTCTTC CSVTGLAENNEQFF
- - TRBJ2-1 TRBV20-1 TGCAGTGCTGCACCGGGACGTAGCGAGCAGTTCTTC CSAAPGRSEQFF
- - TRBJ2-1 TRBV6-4 TGTGCCAGCAGGGGTGACAGGGGAGGGTACAATGAGCAGTTCTTC CASRGDRGGYNEQFF
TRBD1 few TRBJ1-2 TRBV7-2 TGTGCCAGCAGCCAACCCGGGACAGGGAACTATGGCTACACCTTC CASSQPGTGNYGYTF
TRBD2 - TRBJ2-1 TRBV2 TGTGCCAGCAGGGAGGGTAGCGGGAGTTACAATGAGCAGTTCTTC CASREGSGSYNEQFF
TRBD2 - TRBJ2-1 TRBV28 TGTGCCAGCAGTATTGTAGCGGGAGTGGGAGGCTCCTACAATGAGCAGTTCTTC CASSIVAGVGGSYNEQFF
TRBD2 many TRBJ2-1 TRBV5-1 TGCGCCAGCAGCCCCGGGACTAGCGGCTACAATGAGCAGTTCTTC CASSPGTSGYNEQFF
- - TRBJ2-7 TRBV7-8 TGTGCCAGCAGCTTGAGAAACAGCAACTTCTACGAGCAGTACTTC CASSLRNSNFYEQYF
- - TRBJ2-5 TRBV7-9 TGTGCCAGCAGCGTAAACAGTTTACTGTACCAAGAGACCCAGTACTTC CASSVNSLLYQETQYF
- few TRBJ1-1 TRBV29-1 TGCAGCGCTGGCCACGGAGACACTGAAGCTTTCTTT CSAGHGDTEAFF
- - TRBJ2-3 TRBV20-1 TGCAGTGCTAGAGCGTTTAGCACAGATACGCAGTATTTT CSARAFSTDTQYF
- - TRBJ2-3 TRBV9 TGTGCCAGCAGCGTAGAGCGCGGGATTGCAGATACGCAGTATTTT CASSVERGIADTQYF
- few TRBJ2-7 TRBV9 TGTGCCAGCAGCAAGGGCTTCGGGGCAGGAAACTACGAGCAGTACTTC CASSKGFGAGNYEQYF
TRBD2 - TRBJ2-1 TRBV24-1 TGTGCCACCAGTGATGCCGGACTAGCGGGAGTCTATGAGCAGTTCTTC CATSDAGLAGVYEQFF
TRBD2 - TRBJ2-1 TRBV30 TGTGCCTGGAGCGGGACTAGCGGGAGTGGTGAGCAGTTCTTC CAWSGTSGSGEQFF
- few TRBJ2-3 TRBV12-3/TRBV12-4 TGTGCCAGCAGTTTAGTTAACAGCGTCACAGATACGCAGTATTTT CASSLVNSVTDTQYF
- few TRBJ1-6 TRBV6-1 TGTGCCACGACGGCTATCCCCCATAATTCACCCCTCCACTTT CATTAIPHNSPLHF
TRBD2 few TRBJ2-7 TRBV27 TGTGCCAGCAGTATATTTAGCGGGAGGGCCTACGAGCAGTACTTC CASSIFSGRAYEQYF